The clone carrying this T cell receptor (beta chain) was seen a single time. Its specificity is not known. Ophthalmopathy donors showed moderate-to-severe activity, CAS ≥3, NOSPECS ≥4 and a duration under 3 months. This record comes from a study of Graves' ophthalmopathy and Graves' hyperthyroidism. General study points: Also, most clonotypes expanded in the thyroid above 0.001 frequency appeared in blood.

CDR3 size: 15 residues. Germline trimming cut 10 bases from V and 10 bases from J; bases unmatched to any gene: 16. In germline, CDR1 is ENHRY, CDR2 SYGVKD. As the template, RNA transcripts were used to amplify TCR beta CDR3 regions. An initial RT-PCR round employing HTBI primers preceded a second-round multiplex PCR. One entry per CDR3 protein results from TCRdb running MiXCR on the multiplex PCR reads. In the table there are almost 750,000 distinct CDR3 sequences, 40% of which are singletons. The chain couples TRBV10-3 to TRBJ1-6, with 7 bases aligning to TRBD1. This sequence was found in an adult man with Graves' ophthalmopathy. The sequenced material came from peripheral blood. The CDR3 protein is CASVPAGGRRSPLHF. CDR3 DNA sequence: TGTGCCAGTGTGCCGGCAGGGGGGCGGCGATCACCCCTCCACTTT.